This T cell receptor beta chain derives from a study of monozygotic twins with inflammatory bowel disease. Study conclusions and caveats: Support for a single strong signal or clonotype associated with IBD was absent.

The CDR3 is made up of 18 amino acids. Germline CDR1 SGHRS, CDR2 YFSETQ. Each UMI harboured a 6-nucleotide sample barcode and was appended via template switching. From its re-call of the 5' RACE reads, TCRdb lists each CDR3 protein once, without DNA. The sample's table shows around 450,000 distinct CDR3 sequences. As concerns this clonotype: What it binds is not known.

Input material: blood. This rearrangement joins TRBV5-1 to TRBJ1-5. The TCR comes from a human donor with ulcerative colitis or Crohn's disease, or a healthy co-twin of an affected twin (not recorded which). This CDR3 reads CASRDPGRESARHQPQHF.